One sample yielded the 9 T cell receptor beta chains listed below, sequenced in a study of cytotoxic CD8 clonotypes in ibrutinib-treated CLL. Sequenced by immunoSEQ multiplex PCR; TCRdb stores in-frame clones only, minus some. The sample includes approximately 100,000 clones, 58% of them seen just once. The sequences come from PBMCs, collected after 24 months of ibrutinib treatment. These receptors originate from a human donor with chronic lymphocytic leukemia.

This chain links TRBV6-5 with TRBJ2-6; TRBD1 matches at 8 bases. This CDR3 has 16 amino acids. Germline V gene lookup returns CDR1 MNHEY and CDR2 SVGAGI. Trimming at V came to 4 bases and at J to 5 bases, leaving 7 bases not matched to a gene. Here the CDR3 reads CASSSQGAAWANVLTF. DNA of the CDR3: TGTGCCAGCAGTTCCCAGGGGGCGGCATGGGCCAACGTCCTGACTTTC.

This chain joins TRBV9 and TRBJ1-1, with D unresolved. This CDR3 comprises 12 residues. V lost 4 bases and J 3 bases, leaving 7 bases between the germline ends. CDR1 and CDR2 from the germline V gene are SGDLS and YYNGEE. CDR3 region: CASSTRDTEAFF. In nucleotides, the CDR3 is TGTGCCAGCAGCACCCGGGACACTGAAGCTTTCTTT.

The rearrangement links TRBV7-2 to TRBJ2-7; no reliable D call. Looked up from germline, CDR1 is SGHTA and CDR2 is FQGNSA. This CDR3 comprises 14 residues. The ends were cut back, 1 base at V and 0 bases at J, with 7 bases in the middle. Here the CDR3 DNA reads TGTGCCAGCAGCTTAGAACCGAGCTCCTACGAGCAGTACTTC. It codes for CASSLEPSSYEQYF.

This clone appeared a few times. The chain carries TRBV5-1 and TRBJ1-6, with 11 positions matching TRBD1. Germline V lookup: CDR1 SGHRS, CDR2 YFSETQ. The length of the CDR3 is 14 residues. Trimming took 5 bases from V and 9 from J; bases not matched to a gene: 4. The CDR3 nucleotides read TGCGCCAGCAGTCCCGGGACAGGGGGTTCACCCCTCCACTTT. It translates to CASSPGTGGSPLHF. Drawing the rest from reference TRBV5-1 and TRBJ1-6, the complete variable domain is KAGVTQTPRYLIKTRGQQVTLSCSPISGHRSVSWYQQTPGQGLQFLFEYFSETQRNKGNFPGRFSGRQFSNSRSEMNVSTLELGDSALYLCASSPGTGGSPLHFGNGTRLTVT.

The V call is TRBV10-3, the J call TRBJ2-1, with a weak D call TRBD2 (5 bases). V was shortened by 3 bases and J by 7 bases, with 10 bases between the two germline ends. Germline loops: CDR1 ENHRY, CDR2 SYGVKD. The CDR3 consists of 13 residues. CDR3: CAISDRRANEQFF. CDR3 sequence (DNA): TGTGCCATCAGTGATCGGCGGGCAAATGAGCAGTTCTTC.

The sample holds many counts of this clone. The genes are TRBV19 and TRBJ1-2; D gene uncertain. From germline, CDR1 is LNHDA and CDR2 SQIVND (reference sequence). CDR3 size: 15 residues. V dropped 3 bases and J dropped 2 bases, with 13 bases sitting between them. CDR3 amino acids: CASSMPVRRNYGYTF. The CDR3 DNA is TGTGCCAGTAGTATGCCTGTCCGCCGAAACTATGGCTACACCTTC.

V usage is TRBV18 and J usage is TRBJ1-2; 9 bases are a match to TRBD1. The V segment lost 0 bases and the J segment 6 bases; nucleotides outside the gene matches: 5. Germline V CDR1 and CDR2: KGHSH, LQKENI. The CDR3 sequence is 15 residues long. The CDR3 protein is CASSPPDRGWDGYTF. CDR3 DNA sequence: TGTGCCAGCTCACCACCGGACAGGGGTTGGGATGGCTACACCTTC.

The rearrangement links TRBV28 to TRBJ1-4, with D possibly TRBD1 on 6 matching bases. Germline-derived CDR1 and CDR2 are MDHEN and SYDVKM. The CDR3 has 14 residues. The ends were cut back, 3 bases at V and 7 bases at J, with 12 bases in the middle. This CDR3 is CASSLQGRGEKLFF. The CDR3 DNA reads TGTGCCAGCAGTTTGCAGGGGCGGGGTGAAAAACTGTTTTTT.

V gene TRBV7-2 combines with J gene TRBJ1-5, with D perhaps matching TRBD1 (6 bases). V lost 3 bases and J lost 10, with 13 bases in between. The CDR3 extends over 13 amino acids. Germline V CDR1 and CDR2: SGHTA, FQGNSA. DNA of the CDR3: TGTGCCAGCAGCTTGCAGGGGTTGGGACCCCAGCATTTT. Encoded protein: CASSLQGLGPQHF. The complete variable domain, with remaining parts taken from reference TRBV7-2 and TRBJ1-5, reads GAGVSQSPSNKVTEKGKDVELRCDPISGHTALYWYRQSLGQGLEFLIYFQGNSAPDKSGLPSDRFSAERTGGSVSTLTIQRTQQEDSAVYLCASSLQGLGPQHFGDGTRLSIL.